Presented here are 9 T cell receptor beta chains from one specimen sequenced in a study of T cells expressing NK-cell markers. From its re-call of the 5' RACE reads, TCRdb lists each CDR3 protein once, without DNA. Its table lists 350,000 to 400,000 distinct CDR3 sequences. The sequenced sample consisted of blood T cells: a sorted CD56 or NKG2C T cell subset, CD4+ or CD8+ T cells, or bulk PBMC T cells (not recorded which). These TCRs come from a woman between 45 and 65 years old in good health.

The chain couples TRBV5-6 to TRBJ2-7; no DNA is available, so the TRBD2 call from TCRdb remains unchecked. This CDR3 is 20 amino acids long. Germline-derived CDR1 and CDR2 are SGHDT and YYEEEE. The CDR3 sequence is CASRTRTVGRRSGSPYEQYF. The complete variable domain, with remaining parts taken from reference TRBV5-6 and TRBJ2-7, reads DAGVTQSPTHLIKTRGQQVTLRCSPKSGHDTVSWYQQALGQGPQFIFQYYEEEERQRGNFPDRFSGHQFPNYSSELNVNALLLGDSALYLCASRTRTVGRRSGSPYEQYFGPGTRLTVT.

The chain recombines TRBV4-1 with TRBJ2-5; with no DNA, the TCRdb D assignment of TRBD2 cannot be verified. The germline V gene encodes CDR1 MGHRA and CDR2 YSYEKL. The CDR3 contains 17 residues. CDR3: CASSQDRSGSVRETQYF.

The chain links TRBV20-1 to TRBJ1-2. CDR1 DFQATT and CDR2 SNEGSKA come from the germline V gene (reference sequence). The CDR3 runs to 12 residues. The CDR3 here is CSASTVNYGYTF.

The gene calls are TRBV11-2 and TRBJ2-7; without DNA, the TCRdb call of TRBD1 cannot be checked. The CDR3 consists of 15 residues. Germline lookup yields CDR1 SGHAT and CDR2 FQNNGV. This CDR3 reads CASSADDGTLYEQYF.

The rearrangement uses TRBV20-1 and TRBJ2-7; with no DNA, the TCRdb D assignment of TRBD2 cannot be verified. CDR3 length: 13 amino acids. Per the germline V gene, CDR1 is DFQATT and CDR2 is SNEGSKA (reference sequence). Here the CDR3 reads CSAPLLAGGEQYF.

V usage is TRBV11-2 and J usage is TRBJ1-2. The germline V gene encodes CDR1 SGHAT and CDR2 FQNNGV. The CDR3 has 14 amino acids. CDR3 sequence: CASSSNIANYGYTF.

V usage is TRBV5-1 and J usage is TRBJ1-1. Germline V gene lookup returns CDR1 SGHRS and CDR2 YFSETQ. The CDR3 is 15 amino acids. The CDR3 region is CASSREVGGGTEAFF.

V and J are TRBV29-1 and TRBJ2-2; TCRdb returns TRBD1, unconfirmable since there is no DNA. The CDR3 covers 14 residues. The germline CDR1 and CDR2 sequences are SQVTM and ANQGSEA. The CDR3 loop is CSAKTGSGVGELFF.

CDR3 region: CASSLGQANEQFF. The gene calls are TRBV12-3 or TRBV12-4 and TRBJ2-1. The CDR3 has 13 residues.